A single sample is the source of the 24 T cell receptor beta chains below, sequenced in a study of blood T cells in healthy people across ages. Through a sample-barcoded 5' primer and a J-beta primer mix, a second PCR was run for about 6 to 11 cycles. MiXCR, applied by TCRdb to the 5' RACE reads, yields one record per CDR3 protein. The sample carries approximately 800,000 distinct CDR3 sequences, approximately 55% recorded once. The sequenced material came from blood. The receptors were gathered from a man of 80 years or more in good health.

The V gene is TRBV13, the J gene TRBJ1-2; no definite D call. Trimming cost V 5 bases and J 4 bases, with 23 bases left between them. The length of the CDR3 is 17 residues. Germline V gives CDR1 PRHDT, CDR2 FYEKMQ (reference sequence). The chain's CDR3 is CASSGGSLGSVPYGYTF. CDR3 bases: TGTGCCAGCAGCGGAGGGAGCCTGGGGTCGGTTCCCTATGGCTACACCTTC.

As concerns this clonotype: One end of the junction is discordant with germline, which a read error may explain. The J gene is TRBJ2-7, the V gene TRBV27; TRBD2 aligns across 12 bases. Germline V CDR1 and CDR2: MNHEY, SMNVEV (reference sequence). This CDR3 spans 14 amino acids. The CDR3 is CASRSSGRAYEQYF. The CDR3 bases are TGTGCCAGCAGGTCTAGCGGGAGGGCCTATGAGCAGTACTTC.

The CDR3 nucleotides read TGTGCCAGCAGCTTAGGGGGCGGACAGGGACTGCTCGGGGGAGCTTTCTTT. Protein product: CASSLGGGQGLLGGAFF. This chain joins TRBV7-8 and TRBJ1-1; TRBD1 matches 8 bases. The CDR3 contains 17 residues. V lost 1 base, J lost 10 bases, and 17 bases stayed unmatched. Germline V gene sequence: CDR1 SGHVS, CDR2 FQNEAQ. The variable domain in full, with the rest retrieved from reference TRBV7-8 and TRBJ1-1, is GAGVSQSPRYKVAKRGQDVALRCDPISGHVSLFWYQQALGQGPEFLTYFQNEAQLDKSGLPSDRFFAERPEGSVSTLKIQRTQQEDSAVYLCASSLGGGQGLLGGAFFGQGTRLTVV.

The CDR3, as DNA: TGTGCCAGCAAAATACTAGCGGGAGGAGAGACCCAGTACTTC. Translation gives CASKILAGGETQYF. V and J are TRBV6-5 and TRBJ2-7; TRBD2 matches 12 bases. Matching the DNA end better, TRBJ2-5 makes the J call doubtful. This CDR3 has 14 residues. The germline CDR1 and CDR2 sequences are MNHEY and SVGAGI.

J is TRBJ1-2 and V is TRBV5-4; 7 bases fit TRBD1. Germline assignment: CDR1 SGHNT and CDR2 YYREEE (reference sequence). V trimming: 0 bases; J trimming: 3 bases; junction bases outside the gene matches: 20. CDR3 size: 20 residues. CDR3 loop: CASSLAINPGQLGPYYGYTF. CDR3 nucleotide sequence: TGTGCCAGCAGCTTGGCCATTAACCCGGGACAGCTAGGACCCTACTATGGCTACACCTTC.

This clonotype was seen more than once but under ten times. The gene calls are TRBV20-1 and TRBJ2-1, with 11 bases that match TRBD2. Germline lookup yields CDR1 DFQATT and CDR2 SNEGSKA (reference sequence). J was trimmed by 7 bases and V by 5 bases; bases with no gene match: 13. The CDR3 totals 16 residues. The DNA of the CDR3 is TGCAGTGCTTTTAAGATCACTAGCGGGAGTTCTAATGAGCAGTTCTTC. Encoded protein: CSAFKITSGSSNEQFF.

The V gene is TRBV5-1, the J gene TRBJ2-4, with TRBD2 identical over 14 bases. The assigned J gene may be wrong: the sequence end matches TRBJ2-7 better. Germline V CDR1 and CDR2: SGHRS, YFSETQ. The CDR3 sequence is 15 residues long. CDR3 in DNA: TGCGCCAGCAGCAACGGGACTAGCGGGAGCTACGAGCAGTACTTC. Amino acids: CASSNGTSGSYEQYF.

V and J are TRBV29-1 and TRBJ2-5, with D perhaps assigned TRBD1 or TRBD2 (5 bases each). CDR1 is SQVTM, CDR2 ANQGSEA, per germline. The CDR3 sequence is 12 residues long. Trimming cost V 4 bases and J 1 base, with 7 bases left between them. The CDR3 is CSVAGTQETQYF. The CDR3 nucleotides read TGCAGCGTTGCCGGGACCCAAGAGACCCAGTACTTC.

Written as DNA, the CDR3 is TGCAGCGTTGAGGGCGGTAGCTCCTACGAGCAGTTCTTC. This codes for CSVEGGSSYEQFF. This chain connects TRBV29-1 to TRBJ2-1; D remains ambiguous. V lost 3 bases and J 10 bases, leaving 16 bases between the germline ends. This CDR3 region has 13 residues. Germline loops: CDR1 SQVTM, CDR2 ANQGSEA.

As regards this clonotype: Possible read error: a much larger clone is one base away. The chain employs TRBV29-1 and TRBJ2-1; D might be TRBD1 (6 bases). The J call could be wrong; TRBJ2-7 is a better fit for the DNA end. The germline CDR1 and CDR2 sequences are SQVTM and ANQGSEA. This CDR3 has 16 residues. The CDR3 sequence is CSVCDTGSITYNEQYF. In nucleotides, the CDR3 is TGCAGCGTTTGCGATACAGGGAGTATTACCTACAATGAGCAGTACTTC.

J is TRBJ1-2 and V is TRBV20-1; D gene ambiguous. Trimming removed 0 bases from V and 0 bases from J, with 11 bases in between. Germline CDR1 reads DFQATT; CDR2 reads SNEGSKA (reference sequence). CDR3 size: 15 residues. The CDR3 DNA is TGCAGTGCTAGAGATGTTACACCTGCTAACTATGGCTACACCTTC. Its translation: CSARDVTPANYGYTF.

V and J are TRBV24-1 and TRBJ2-1; 7 bases agree with TRBD2. V lost 6 bases to trimming and J lost 3 bases; unmatched junction nucleotides: 10. The germline V gene encodes CDR1 KGHDR and CDR2 SFDVKD. The CDR3 is 16 amino acids. For the CDR3, the DNA is TGTGCCACCAGTACGGGGAGGGCGGCAGGCTACAATGAGCAGTTCTTC. Its translation: CATSTGRAAGYNEQFF.

V is TRBV7-9 and J is TRBJ1-2, with 7 bases lining up with TRBD1. With 5 bases clipped from V and 6 bases from J, the junction kept 15 bases outside the gene matches. The CDR3 loop spans 16 amino acids. Germline V gives CDR1 SEHNR, CDR2 FQNEAQ (reference sequence). The CDR3 sequence: CASSLSSRGAIDGYTF. The CDR3 coding sequence is TGTGCCAGCAGCCTATCAAGCAGGGGGGCAATAGATGGCTACACCTTC.

This clonotype came up a few times. J is TRBJ2-7 and V is TRBV19; TRBD2 matches 8 bases. Unmatched junction bases numbered 8, after V lost 2 bases and J lost 2 bases. Germline assignment: CDR1 LNHDA and CDR2 SQIVND (reference sequence). The CDR3 spans 16 residues. This chain's CDR3 is CASSIRAGATPYEQYF. Here the CDR3 DNA reads TGTGCCAGTAGTATAAGAGCGGGAGCTACCCCCTACGAGCAGTACTTC.

The genes are TRBV29-1 and TRBJ1-1; the match to TRBD1 covers 10 bases. Germline V lookup: CDR1 SQVTM, CDR2 ANQGSEA. The CDR3 contains 14 residues. J lost 7 bases, V lost 8 bases, and 13 bases had no gene match. CDR3 loop: CSLVRRQGAGEAFF. CDR3 DNA sequence: TGCAGCCTTGTTAGGAGACAGGGGGCGGGTGAAGCTTTCTTT.

The CDR3 spells CSSHRDTGLETQYF. The CDR3 nucleotides are TGCAGTTCCCACAGGGACACTGGTTTAGAGACCCAGTACTTC. This chain joins TRBV20-1 and TRBJ2-5; tentative D call: TRBD1 (6 bases). Between the trimmed V and J ends, which lost 8 bases and 4 bases, there was a span of 20 bases. This CDR3 contains 14 residues. CDR1 is DFQATT, CDR2 SNEGSKA, per germline (reference sequence).

This sequence joins TRBV13 and TRBJ2-5, with TRBD1 matching over 8 bases. V lost 4 bases to trimming and J lost 5 bases; unmatched junction nucleotides: 9. Germline lookup yields CDR1 PRHDT and CDR2 FYEKMQ (reference sequence). The CDR3 totals 15 residues. This CDR3 is CASSSDRDGRETQYF. CDR3 nucleotide sequence: TGTGCCAGCAGCTCGGACAGGGATGGTCGGGAGACCCAGTACTTC.

This clonotype has just a few counts. The CDR3 is CASSRTALTNYGYTF. The CDR3 region has the DNA TGCGCCAGCAGCCGGACAGCCCTTACTAACTATGGCTACACCTTC. The rearrangement links TRBV5-1 to TRBJ1-2, with D perhaps matching TRBD1 (6 bases). The germline gives CDR1 SGHRS, CDR2 YFSETQ. Trimming pared 4 bases from V and 0 bases from J, leaving 13 bases between. The CDR3 runs to 15 residues.

The chain joins TRBV25-1 to TRBJ1-1, with D unclear. V was cut by 1 base and J by 1 base, with 7 bases left in between. There are 14 residues in the CDR3. In germline, CDR1 is MGHDK, CDR2 SYGVNS. In DNA form, the CDR3 reads TGTGCCAGCAGTGAATTCGGGGAGAACACTGAAGCTTTCTTT. Its protein product is CASSEFGENTEAFF.

This clonotype was detected a few times. This chain connects TRBV29-1 to TRBJ2-1, with D perhaps matching TRBD1 (5 bases). Germline V gives CDR1 SQVTM, CDR2 ANQGSEA. V dropped 5 bases and J dropped 6 bases, with 8 bases sitting between them. The CDR3 length is 11 residues. In DNA, the CDR3 is TGCAGCGTTACAGGTCCCAATGAGCAGTTCTTC. It is translated as CSVTGPNEQFF.

This sequence joins TRBV9 and TRBJ2-6; D not resolved. Germline-derived CDR1 and CDR2 are SGDLS and YYNGEE. V was clipped by 4 bases and J by 8 bases, with 16 bases between them. The CDR3 runs to 15 residues. The CDR3 DNA is TGTGCCAGCAGCCCCTCCAACTTAATGTCCAACGTCCTGACTTTC. Its protein product is CASSPSNLMSNVLTF.

The chain joins TRBV28 to TRBJ1-5; D uncertain. The CDR3 has 15 residues. With 1 base removed from V and 0 bases from J, the gap between germline ends came to 7 bases. Germline lookup yields CDR1 MDHEN and CDR2 SYDVKM. CDR3: CASSLLGDSNQPQHF. DNA for the CDR3: TGTGCCAGCAGTTTATTAGGTGATAGCAATCAGCCCCAGCATTTT.

The genes are TRBV6-6 and TRBJ1-2, with D maybe TRBD1 (6 bases). The CDR3 spans 16 residues. Trimming stripped 0 bases from V and 0 bases from J, with 11 bases between. Germline CDR1 MNHNY, CDR2 SVGAGI (reference sequence). CDR3 amino acids: CASSYSAQGTNYGYTF. The CDR3 DNA reads as TGTGCCAGCAGTTACTCGGCACAGGGCACTAACTATGGCTACACCTTC.

This clonotype came up many times. The chain links TRBV7-8 to TRBJ2-2; D is perhaps TRBD1 (6 bases). The CDR3 spans 13 residues. The V gene's germline CDR1 is SGHVS and CDR2 FQNEAQ. The V gene lost 7 bases and the J gene lost 8 bases, with 14 bases spanning the gap. The DNA for the CDR3 is TGTGCCAGCATCGGCCCTCAGGGGGGGGAGCTGTTTTTT. This sequence encodes CASIGPQGGELFF.